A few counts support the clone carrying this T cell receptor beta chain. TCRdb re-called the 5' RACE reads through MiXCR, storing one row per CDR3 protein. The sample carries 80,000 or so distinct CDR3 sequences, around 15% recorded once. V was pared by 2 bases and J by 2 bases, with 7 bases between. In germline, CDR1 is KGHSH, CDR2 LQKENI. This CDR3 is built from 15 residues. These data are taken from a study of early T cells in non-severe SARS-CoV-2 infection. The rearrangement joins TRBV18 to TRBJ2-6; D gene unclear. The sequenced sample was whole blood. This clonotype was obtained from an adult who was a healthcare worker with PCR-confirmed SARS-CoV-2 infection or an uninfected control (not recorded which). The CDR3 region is CASSPYGTGANVLTF. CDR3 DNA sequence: TGTGCCAGCTCACCATATGGTACTGGGGCCAACGTCCTGACTTTC.